The 13 T cell receptor beta chains presented below share a single source sample, sequenced in a study of blood T cell repertoires in COVID-19. Here immunoSEQ multiplex PCR was the method, and the copy in TCRdb shows in-frame clones only, minus some. This table has just over 300,000 clones, around 90% appearing once. Source material: peripheral blood. The receptors come from a young man with active or convalescent COVID-19.

The gene calls are TRBV7-6 and TRBJ2-7; 8 bases fit TRBD1. Germline trimming cut 3 bases from V and 3 bases from J; bases unmatched to any gene: 4. CDR3 length: 14 residues. Germline V gene lookup returns CDR1 SGHVS and CDR2 FNYEAQ. In DNA, the CDR3 is TGTGCCAGCAGCTTGGGAGACAGGGGCTACGAGCAGTACTTC. Translating it yields CASSLGDRGYEQYF. Using reference TRBV7-6 and TRBJ2-7 for the parts outside the CDR3, the full variable domain is GAGVSQSPRYKVTKRGQDVALRCDPISGHVSLYWYRQALGQGPEFLTYFNYEAQQDKSGLPNDRFSAERPEGSISTLTIQRTEQRDSAMYRCASSLGDRGYEQYFGPGTRLTVT.

The V call is TRBV28, the J call TRBJ1-2, with 10 nucleotides matching TRBD1. Losses at the gene ends were 9 bases for V and 4 bases for J; bases not matched to a gene: 2. From germline, CDR1 is MDHEN and CDR2 SYDVKM. The CDR3 consists of 12 residues. CDR3 amino acids: CASWTGGYGYTF. In DNA, the CDR3 is TGTGCCAGTTGGACAGGGGGCTATGGCTACACCTTC.

This clone was counted once. The rearrangement joins TRBV10-3 to TRBJ2-7; possible D gene TRBD1, 5 bases. V lost 8 bases, J lost 2 bases, and 10 bases lay in between. The CDR3 is 12 amino acids. Germline CDR1 ENHRY, CDR2 SYGVKD. CDR3: CAIADKTYEQYF. Here the CDR3 DNA reads TGTGCCATCGCGGACAAAACCTACGAGCAGTACTTC.

This clone was counted a single time. The chain has TRBV6-1 and TRBJ1-5; the D is unclear. The V end lost 2 bases, the J end lost 9 bases, and 11 bases lay between the germline ends. This CDR3 contains 13 residues. Germline CDR1 and CDR2: MNHNS and SASEGT. In DNA, the CDR3 is TGTGCCAGCAGTGAACTCCGAACATCGCCCCAGCATTTT. Protein: CASSELRTSPQHF.

J is TRBJ2-3 and V is TRBV7-7; TRBD1 matches 9 bases. CDR3 length: 15 residues. Germline loops: CDR1 SSHAT, CDR2 FNYEAQ (reference sequence). Unmatched junction bases numbered 3, after V lost 3 bases and J lost 2 bases. This CDR3 is CASSFRTGATDTQYF. CDR3 bases: TGTGCCAGCAGCTTCCGGACAGGGGCCACAGATACGCAGTATTTT.

This clone was observed a single time. J is TRBJ1-1 and V is TRBV4-1; TRBD1 might be the D (6 bases). Deletions cut 1 base from V and 2 bases from J, with 8 bases between. CDR1 and CDR2 from the germline V gene are MGHRA and YSYEKL. CDR3 length: 14 amino acids. Here the CDR3 reads CASSQAGENTEAFF. The DNA of the CDR3 is TGCGCCAGCAGCCAAGCAGGGGAAAACACTGAAGCTTTCTTT.

V and J are TRBV9 and TRBJ1-6, with D unresolved. Germline CDR1 reads SGDLS; CDR2 reads YYNGEE. Trimming removed 1 base from V and 10 bases from J, with 12 bases in between. The CDR3 spans 14 residues. DNA for the CDR3: TGTGCCAGCAGCGTAAGCGGAGGTGGGTCACCCCTCCACTTT. This sequence encodes CASSVSGGGSPLHF.

The chain links TRBV7-8 to TRBJ2-7; TRBD2 matches at 8 bases. CDR3 size: 13 residues. The germline V gene has CDR1 SGHVS and CDR2 FQNEAQ. With V trimmed by 7 bases and J by 5 bases, 7 bases remained unmatched. The CDR3 is CASTDGGADEQYF. As DNA, the CDR3 is TGTGCCAGCACCGACGGGGGGGCGGACGAGCAGTACTTC.

The J gene is TRBJ1-1, the V gene TRBV18; D gene ambiguous. Germline V gene lookup returns CDR1 KGHSH and CDR2 LQKENI. V lost 2 bases and J 2 bases, leaving 9 bases between the germline ends. This CDR3 contains 14 residues. The CDR3 DNA reads TGTGCCAGCTCACCAATTGGCAGAAACACTGAAGCTTTCTTT. Protein product: CASSPIGRNTEAFF.

The J gene is TRBJ2-7, the V gene TRBV11-2; possible D gene TRBD2, 7 bases. The CDR3 has 15 residues. The germline V and J ends were trimmed by 1 base and 3 bases, with 13 bases remaining between them. Germline lookup yields CDR1 SGHAT and CDR2 FQNNGV. The CDR3 DNA follows: TGTGCCAGCAGCTTAGGGGGGGGCGGAATCTACGAGCAGTACTTC. It encodes CASSLGGGGIYEQYF.

This clone appeared once. The DNA for the CDR3 is TGTGCCAGCAGCCAAAAGGGGGCAGACAATGAGCAGTTCTTC. Amino acids: CASSQKGADNEQFF. V gene TRBV14 combines with J gene TRBJ2-1; 7 nucleotides agree with TRBD1. The CDR3 is made up of 14 amino acids. V lost 2 bases to trimming and J lost 5 bases; unmatched junction nucleotides: 3. CDR1 and CDR2 (germline): SGHDN, FVKESK.

This chain uses TRBV3-1 (or the pseudogene TRBV3-2) with TRBJ2-7, with 10 bases lining up with TRBD1. Losses at the gene ends were 1 base for V and 4 bases for J; bases not matched to a gene: 4. The CDR3 is 15 amino acids. Germline V gene lookup returns CDR1 LGHDT and CDR2 YNNKEL (reference sequence). CDR3 nucleotides: TGTGCCAGCAGCCAAGGAGGACAGGGGGGTTACGAGCAGTACTTC. Amino acids: CASSQGGQGGYEQYF.

The chain has TRBV3-1 (or the pseudogene TRBV3-2) and TRBJ1-3; 8 nucleotides agree with TRBD1. The V gene end was trimmed by 4 bases and the J gene end by 2 bases; junction bases not matched to a gene: 16. CDR1 is LGHDT and CDR2 is YNNKEL in the germline V gene (reference sequence). CDR3 length: 19 amino acids. CDR3: CASSPLPGTGQGAGNTIYF. The CDR3 coding sequence is TGTGCCAGCAGCCCCCTCCCAGGGACAGGCCAAGGGGCTGGAAACACCATATATTTT.